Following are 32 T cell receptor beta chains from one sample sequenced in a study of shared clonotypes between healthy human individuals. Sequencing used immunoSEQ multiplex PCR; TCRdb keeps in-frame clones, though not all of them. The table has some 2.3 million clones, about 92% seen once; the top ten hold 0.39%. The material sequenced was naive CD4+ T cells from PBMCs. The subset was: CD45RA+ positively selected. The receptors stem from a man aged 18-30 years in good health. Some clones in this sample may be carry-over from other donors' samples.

Here the CDR3 reads CASSFLAGGPSSYNEQFF. The CDR3 coding sequence is TGCGCCAGCAGCTTTCTAGCGGGAGGCCCCAGCTCCTACAATGAGCAGTTCTTC. This chain connects TRBV5-1 to TRBJ2-1; 11 bases fit TRBD2. This CDR3 is 18 amino acids long. The junction had 7 bases not matched to a gene; V was cut back by 2 bases and J by 0 bases. The germline V gene encodes CDR1 SGHRS and CDR2 YFSETQ. The full variable domain, its missing parts supplied by reference TRBV5-1 and TRBJ2-1, is KAGVTQTPRYLIKTRGQQVTLSCSPISGHRSVSWYQQTPGQGLQFLFEYFSETQRNKGNFPGRFSGRQFSNSRSEMNVSTLELGDSALYLCASSFLAGGPSSYNEQFFGPGTRLTVL.

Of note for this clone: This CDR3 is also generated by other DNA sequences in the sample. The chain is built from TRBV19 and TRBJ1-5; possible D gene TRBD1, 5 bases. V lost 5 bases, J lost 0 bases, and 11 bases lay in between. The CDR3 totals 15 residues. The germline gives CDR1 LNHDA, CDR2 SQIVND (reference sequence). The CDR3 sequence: CASSYTGISNQPQHF. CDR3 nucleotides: TGTGCCAGTAGTTATACAGGAATTAGCAATCAGCCCCAGCATTTT.

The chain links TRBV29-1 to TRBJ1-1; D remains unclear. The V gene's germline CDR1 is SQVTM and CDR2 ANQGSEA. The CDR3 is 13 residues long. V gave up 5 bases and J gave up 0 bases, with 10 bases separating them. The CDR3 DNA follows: TGCAGCGTTCGTGCAGTGATGAACACTGAAGCTTTCTTT. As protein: CSVRAVMNTEAFF.

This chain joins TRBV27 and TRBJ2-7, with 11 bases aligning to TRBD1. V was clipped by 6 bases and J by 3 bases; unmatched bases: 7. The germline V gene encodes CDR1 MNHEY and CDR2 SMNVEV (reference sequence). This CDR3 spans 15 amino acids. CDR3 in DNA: TGTGCCAGCAGCCTCGGGACAGGGGGTGGCTACGAGCAGTACTTC. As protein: CASSLGTGGGYEQYF.

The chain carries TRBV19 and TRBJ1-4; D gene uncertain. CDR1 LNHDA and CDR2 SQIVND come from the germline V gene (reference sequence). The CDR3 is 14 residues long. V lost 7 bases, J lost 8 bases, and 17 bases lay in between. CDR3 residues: CASKGREKYEKLFF. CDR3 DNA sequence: TGTGCCAGTAAGGGAAGGGAGAAGTACGAAAAACTGTTTTTT.

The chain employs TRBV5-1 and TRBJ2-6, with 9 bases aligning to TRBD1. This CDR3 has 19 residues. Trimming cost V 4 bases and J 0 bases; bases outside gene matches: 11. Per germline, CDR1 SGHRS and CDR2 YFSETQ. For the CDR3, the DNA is TGCGCCAGCAGCGGCGAACCGGGACAGGGAAGCTCTGGGGCCAACGTCCTGACTTTC. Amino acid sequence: CASSGEPGQGSSGANVLTF.

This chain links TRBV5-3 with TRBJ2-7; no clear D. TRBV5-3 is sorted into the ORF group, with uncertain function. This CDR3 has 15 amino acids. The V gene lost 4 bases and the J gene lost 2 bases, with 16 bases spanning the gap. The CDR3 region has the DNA TGTGCCAGAAGCGAAATTTGGGGTATACCCTACGAGCAGTACTTC. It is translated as CARSEIWGIPYEQYF.

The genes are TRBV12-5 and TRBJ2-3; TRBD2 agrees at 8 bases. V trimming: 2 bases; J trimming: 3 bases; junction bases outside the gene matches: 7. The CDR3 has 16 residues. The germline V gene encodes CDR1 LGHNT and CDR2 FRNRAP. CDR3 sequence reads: CASGLMLAGLTDTQYF. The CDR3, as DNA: TGTGCTAGTGGTTTGATGTTAGCGGGATTGACAGATACGCAGTATTTT.

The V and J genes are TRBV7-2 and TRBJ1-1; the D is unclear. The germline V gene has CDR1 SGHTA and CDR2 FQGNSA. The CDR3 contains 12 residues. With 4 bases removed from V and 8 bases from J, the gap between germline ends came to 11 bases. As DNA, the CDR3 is TGTGCCAGCAGCTGGGCCCTAGGGGAAGCTTTCTTT. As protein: CASSWALGEAFF.

CDR3 bases: TGCGCCAGCAGCTTCTACGGGACAGGTGAATATTACTCCTACGAGCAGTACTTC. It translates to CASSFYGTGEYYSYEQYF. The V and J genes are TRBV5-1 and TRBJ2-7; 8 bases align to TRBD1. J was trimmed by 0 bases and V by 2 bases; bases with no gene match: 13. The V gene's germline CDR1 is SGHRS and CDR2 YFSETQ. The CDR3 covers 18 residues.

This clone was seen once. CDR3 sequence: CASSRIAGFYTQYF. CDR3 bases: TGTGCCAGCAGTCGAATAGCGGGCTTTTATACGCAGTATTTT. The chain is built from TRBV6-5 and TRBJ2-3; 7 nucleotides line up with TRBD2. The CDR3 length is 14 residues. Per germline, CDR1 MNHEY and CDR2 SVGAGI. V shed 5 bases and J 7 bases; nucleotides not matched to a gene: 9.

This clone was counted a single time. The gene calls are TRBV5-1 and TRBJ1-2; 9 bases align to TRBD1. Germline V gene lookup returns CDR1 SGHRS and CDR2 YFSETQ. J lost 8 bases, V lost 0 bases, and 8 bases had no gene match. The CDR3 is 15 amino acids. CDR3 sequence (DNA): TGCGCCAGCAGCTTGGCCGGCGCACAGGGGGCCGGCTACACCTTC. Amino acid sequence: CASSLAGAQGAGYTF.

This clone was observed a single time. The DNA of the CDR3 is TGTGCCAGCAGTTGGACTAGCGGATCCGATGAGCAGTTCTTC. Protein sequence: CASSWTSGSDEQFF. V gene TRBV2 combines with J gene TRBJ2-1; 10 bases line up with TRBD2. The CDR3 totals 14 residues. The germline gives CDR1 SNHLY, CDR2 FYNNEI. V trimming: 5 bases; J trimming: 8 bases; junction bases outside the gene matches: 6.

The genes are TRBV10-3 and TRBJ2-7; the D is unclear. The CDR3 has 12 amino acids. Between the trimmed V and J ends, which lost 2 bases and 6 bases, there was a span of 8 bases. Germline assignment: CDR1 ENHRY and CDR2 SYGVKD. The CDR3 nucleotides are TGTGCCATCAGTGAGCCAAAGCGCGAGCAGTACTTC. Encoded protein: CAISEPKREQYF.

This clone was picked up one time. Here the CDR3 reads CASSLLRLAVTGELFF. In nucleotides, the CDR3 is TGTGCCAGCAGCCTACTAAGACTAGCGGTAACCGGGGAGCTGTTTTTT. This sequence joins TRBV7-2 and TRBJ2-2; 9 bases match TRBD2. V gave up 5 bases and J gave up 5 bases; unmatched junction bases: 9. CDR3 size: 16 residues. Per germline, CDR1 SGHTA and CDR2 FQGNSA. Drawing the rest from reference TRBV7-2 and TRBJ2-2, the complete variable domain is GAGVSQSPSNKVTEKGKDVELRCDPISGHTALYWYRQSLGQGLEFLIYFQGNSAPDKSGLPSDRFSAERTGGSVSTLTIQRTQQEDSAVYLCASSLLRLAVTGELFFGEGSRLTVL.

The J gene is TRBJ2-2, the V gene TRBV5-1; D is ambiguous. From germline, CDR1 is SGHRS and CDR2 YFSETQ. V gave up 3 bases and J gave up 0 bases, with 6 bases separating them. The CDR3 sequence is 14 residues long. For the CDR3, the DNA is TGCGCCAGCAGCTCCCTATCGAACACCGGGGAGCTGTTTTTT. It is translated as CASSSLSNTGELFF.

The CDR3 region is CASSEYTRGYTEAFF. The CDR3 region has the DNA TGTGCCAGCAGTGAATACACTCGGGGATACACTGAAGCTTTCTTT. The chain employs TRBV6-1 and TRBJ1-1, with unresolved D. The CDR3 runs 15 residues. The germline CDR1 and CDR2 sequences are MNHNS and SASEGT. The ends were cut back, 2 bases at V and 3 bases at J, with 13 bases in the middle.

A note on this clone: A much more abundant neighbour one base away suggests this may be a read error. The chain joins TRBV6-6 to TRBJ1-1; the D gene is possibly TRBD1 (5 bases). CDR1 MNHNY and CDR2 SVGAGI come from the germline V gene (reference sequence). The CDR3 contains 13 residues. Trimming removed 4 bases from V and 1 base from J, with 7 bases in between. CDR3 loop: CASSSTANTEAFF. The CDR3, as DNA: TGTGCCAGCAGTTCGACAGCGAACACTGAAGCTTTCTTT.

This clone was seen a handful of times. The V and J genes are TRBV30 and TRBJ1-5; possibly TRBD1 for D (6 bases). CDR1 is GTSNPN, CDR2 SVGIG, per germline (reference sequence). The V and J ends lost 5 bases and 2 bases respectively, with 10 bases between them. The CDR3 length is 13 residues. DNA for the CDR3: TGTGCCTGGGGGAAGGGGGGCAATCAGCCCCAGCATTTT. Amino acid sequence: CAWGKGGNQPQHF. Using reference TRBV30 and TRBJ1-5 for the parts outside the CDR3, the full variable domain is SQTIHQWPATLVQPVGSPLSLECTVEGTSNPNLYWYRQAAGRGLQLLFYSVGIGQISSEVPQNLSASRPQDRQFILSSKKLLLSDSGFYLCAWGKGGNQPQHFGDGTRLSIL.

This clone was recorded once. CDR3 residues: CAWNLGQGGPLSYF. CDR3 nucleotide sequence: TGTGCCTGGAACCTCGGACAGGGAGGGCCTCTCTCGTACTTC. The rearrangement joins TRBV30 to TRBJ2-7, with a possible D match to TRBD1 (8 bases). V lost 4 bases and J lost 12, with 25 bases in between. CDR3 length equals 14 residues. Looked up from germline, CDR1 is GTSNPN and CDR2 is SVGIG (reference sequence).

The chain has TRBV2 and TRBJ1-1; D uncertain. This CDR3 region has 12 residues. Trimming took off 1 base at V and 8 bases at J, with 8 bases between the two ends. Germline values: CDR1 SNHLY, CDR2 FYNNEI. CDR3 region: CASSEVSGEAFF. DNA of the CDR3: TGTGCCAGCAGTGAAGTGTCGGGGGAAGCTTTCTTT.

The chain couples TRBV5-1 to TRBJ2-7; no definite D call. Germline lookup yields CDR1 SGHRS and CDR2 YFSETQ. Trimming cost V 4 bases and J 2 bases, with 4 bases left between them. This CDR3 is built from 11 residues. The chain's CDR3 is CASSEAYEQYF. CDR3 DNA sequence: TGCGCCAGCAGCGAAGCCTACGAGCAGTACTTC.

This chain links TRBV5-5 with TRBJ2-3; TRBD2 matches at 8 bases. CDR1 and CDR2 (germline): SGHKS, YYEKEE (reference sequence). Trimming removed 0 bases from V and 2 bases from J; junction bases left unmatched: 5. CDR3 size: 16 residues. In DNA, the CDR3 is TGTGCCAGCAGCTTGGAGCTAGCGGGCTACACAGATACGCAGTATTTT. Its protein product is CASSLELAGYTDTQYF.

The CDR3 region is CASSSATMHEKLFF. CDR3 DNA: TGCGCCAGCAGCTCGGCGACAATGCATGAAAAACTGTTTTTT. The chain has TRBV5-1 and TRBJ1-4, with unresolved D. Trimming cost V 3 bases and J 6 bases, with 12 bases left between them. Looked up from germline, CDR1 is SGHRS and CDR2 is YFSETQ. The CDR3 is 14 amino acids.

The CDR3 protein is CASRQGANNSPLHF. For the CDR3, the DNA is TGTGCCAGCAGACAGGGGGCCAATAATTCACCCCTCCACTTT. The chain couples TRBV6-5 to TRBJ1-6; 9 nucleotides align to TRBD1. After removal of 6 bases from V and 5 bases from J, the junction contained 2 bases not matched to a gene. Germline values: CDR1 MNHEY, CDR2 SVGAGI. This CDR3 region has 14 residues.

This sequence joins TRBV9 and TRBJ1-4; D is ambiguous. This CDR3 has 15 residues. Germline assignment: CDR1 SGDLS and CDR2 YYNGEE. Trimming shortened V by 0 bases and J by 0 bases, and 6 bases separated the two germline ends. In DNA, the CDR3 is TGTGCCAGCAGCGTAGGTATAGCAACTAATGAAAAACTGTTTTTT. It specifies CASSVGIATNEKLFF.

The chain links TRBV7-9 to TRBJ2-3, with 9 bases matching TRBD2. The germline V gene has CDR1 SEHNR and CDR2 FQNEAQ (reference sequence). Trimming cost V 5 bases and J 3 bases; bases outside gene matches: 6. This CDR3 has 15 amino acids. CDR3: CASSLLAGRTDTQYF. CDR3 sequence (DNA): TGTGCCAGCAGCCTCCTAGCGGGAAGGACAGATACGCAGTATTTT.

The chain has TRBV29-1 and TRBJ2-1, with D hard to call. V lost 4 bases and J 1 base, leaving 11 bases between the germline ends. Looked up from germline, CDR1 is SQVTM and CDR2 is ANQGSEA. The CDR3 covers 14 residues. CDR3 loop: CSVAGHPSYNEQFF. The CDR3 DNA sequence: TGCAGCGTTGCCGGGCATCCTTCCTACAATGAGCAGTTCTTC.

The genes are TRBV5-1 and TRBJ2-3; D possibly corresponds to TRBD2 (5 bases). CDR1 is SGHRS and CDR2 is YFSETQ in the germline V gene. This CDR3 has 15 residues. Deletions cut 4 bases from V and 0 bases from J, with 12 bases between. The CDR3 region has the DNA TGCGCCAGCAGCGGCCTGAGCGGAAGCACAGATACGCAGTATTTT. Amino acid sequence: CASSGLSGSTDTQYF.

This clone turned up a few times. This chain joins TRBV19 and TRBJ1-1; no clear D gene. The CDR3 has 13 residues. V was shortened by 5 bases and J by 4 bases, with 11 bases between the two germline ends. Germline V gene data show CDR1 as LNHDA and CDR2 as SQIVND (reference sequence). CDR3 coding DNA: TGTGCCAGTAGTTCGGCATCAGGCACTGAAGCTTTCTTT. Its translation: CASSSASGTEAFF. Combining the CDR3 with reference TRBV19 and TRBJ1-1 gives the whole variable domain DGGITQSPKYLFRKEGQNVTLSCEQNLNHDAMYWYRQDPGQGLRLIYYSQIVNDFQKGDIAEGYSVSREKKESFPLTVTSAQKNPTAFYLCASSSASGTEAFFGQGTRLTVV.

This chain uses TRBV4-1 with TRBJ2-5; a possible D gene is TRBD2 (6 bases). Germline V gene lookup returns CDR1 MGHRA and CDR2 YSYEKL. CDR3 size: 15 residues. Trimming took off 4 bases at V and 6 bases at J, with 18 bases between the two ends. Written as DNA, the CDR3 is TGCGCCAGCAGCCGAGAGGGTGGCGGGAAAAAGACCCAGTACTTC. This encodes CASSREGGGKKTQYF.

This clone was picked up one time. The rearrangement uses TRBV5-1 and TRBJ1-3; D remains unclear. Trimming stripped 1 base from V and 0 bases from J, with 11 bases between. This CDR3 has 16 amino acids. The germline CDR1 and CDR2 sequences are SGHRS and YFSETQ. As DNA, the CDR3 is TGCGCCAGCAGCTTGTTGGGCCAGAACTCTGGAAACACCATATATTTT. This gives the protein CASSLLGQNSGNTIYF. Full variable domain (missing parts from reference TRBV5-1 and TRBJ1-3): KAGVTQTPRYLIKTRGQQVTLSCSPISGHRSVSWYQQTPGQGLQFLFEYFSETQRNKGNFPGRFSGRQFSNSRSEMNVSTLELGDSALYLCASSLLGQNSGNTIYFGEGSWLTVV.